Listed below are T cell receptor beta chains from one sample, sequenced in a study of early T cells in non-severe SARS-CoV-2 infection. TCRdb processed the 5' RACE reads anew with MiXCR; each CDR3 protein has one entry. Of roughly 34,000 distinct CDR3 sequences in the sample, 6% to 7% were seen once. Input material: whole blood. These receptors originate from an adult who was a healthcare worker with PCR-confirmed SARS-CoV-2 infection or an uninfected control (not recorded which). CDR3s include the opening cysteine and the closing phenylalanine or tryptophan. Fields, in order: V gene, clone size, J gene, D gene, CDR3 protein, CDR3 DNA. D genes are given only for firm matches. Size values are once, few and many counts, or a class for expanded clones, and some rows have none.

V: TRBV4-1
size: many
J: TRBJ1-1
D: NA
CDR3: CASSQAQGLSYAFF
DNA: TGCGCCAGCAGCCAAGCACAGGGATTAAGTTATGCTTTCTTT

V: TRBV4-2
size: many
J: TRBJ1-4
D: NA
CDR3: CASSQVARQGHEKLFF
DNA: TGTGCCAGCAGCCAAGTAGCTAGGCAGGGCCATGAAAAACTGTTTTTT

V: TRBV7-2
size: many
J: TRBJ1-4
D: NA
CDR3: CASSLVSLGGINEKLFF
DNA: TGTGCCAGCAGCTTAGTATCTTTGGGCGGGATTAATGAAAAACTGTTTTTT

V: TRBV28
size: NA
J: TRBJ2-2
D: NA
CDR3: CASSAPYTGELFF
DNA: TGTGCCAGCAGCGCCCCATACACCGGGGAGCTGTTTTTT

V: TRBV14
size: many
J: TRBJ2-3
D: TRBD2
CDR3: CASSPLAGRPDTQYF
DNA: TGTGCCAGCAGCCCGCTAGCGGGACGACCGGATACGCAGTATTTT

V: TRBV5-6
size: few
J: TRBJ1-1
D: NA
CDR3: CASSLAPGNTEAFF
DNA: TGTGCCAGCAGCTTGGCTCCCGGGAACACTGAAGCTTTCTTT

V: TRBV20-1
size: many
J: TRBJ1-2
D: NA
CDR3: CSAREMDTYGYTF
DNA: TGCAGTGCTAGAGAGATGGACACCTATGGCTACACCTTC

V: TRBV3-1
size: NA
J: TRBJ2-7
D: NA
CDR3: CASSQGPLAGPYEQYF
DNA: TGTGCCAGCAGCCAAGGACCTTTGGCAGGTCCCTACGAGCAGTACTTC

V: TRBV7-8
size: few
J: TRBJ1-1
D: NA
CDR3: CASSLVGLGNTEAFF
DNA: TGTGCCAGCAGCTTAGTAGGTCTCGGGAACACTGAAGCTTTCTTT

V: TRBV6-2/TRBV6-3
size: many
J: TRBJ2-3
D: NA
CDR3: CASSFPGLFTDTQYF
DNA: TGTGCCAGCAGTTTTCCGGGACTTTTCACAGATACGCAGTATTTT

V: TRBV27
size: few
J: TRBJ2-2
D: NA
CDR3: CASKIGGADTGELFF
DNA: TGTGCCAGCAAAATTGGGGGCGCGGACACCGGGGAGCTGTTTTTT

V: TRBV11-2
size: NA
J: TRBJ2-7
D: NA
CDR3: CASSLVSGIYEQYF
DNA: TGTGCCAGCAGCTTAGTATCTGGGATCTACGAGCAGTACTTC

V: TRBV29-1
size: few
J: TRBJ2-5
D: TRBD2
CDR3: CSVMSGRETQYF
DNA: TGCAGCGTTATGAGCGGGAGAGAGACCCAGTACTTC

V: TRBV6-5
size: few
J: TRBJ1-1
D: NA
CDR3: CASSYADGNTEAFF
DNA: TGTGCCAGCAGTTATGCAGACGGGAACACTGAAGCTTTCTTT

V: TRBV2
size: many
J: TRBJ1-4
D: NA
CDR3: CASSPEFGPEKLFF
DNA: TGTGCCAGCAGCCCCGAGTTTGGACCTGAAAAACTGTTTTTT

V: TRBV3-1
size: few
J: TRBJ2-7
D: NA
CDR3: CASSQDPSTVWEQYF
DNA: TGTGCCAGCAGCCAAGATCCCTCGACGGTTTGGGAGCAGTACTTC

V: TRBV20-1
size: many
J: TRBJ2-1
D: TRBD1
CDR3: CSARDQGAKGSYNEQFF
DNA: TGCAGTGCTAGAGATCAGGGGGCAAAAGGCTCCTACAATGAGCAGTTCTTC

V: TRBV9
size: few
J: TRBJ1-5
D: NA
CDR3: CASSVGGNNQPQHF
DNA: TGTGCCAGCAGCGTAGGAGGGAACAATCAGCCCCAGCATTTT

V: TRBV29-1
size: few
J: TRBJ1-1
D: NA
CDR3: CSVLTNTEAFF
DNA: TGCAGCGTTCTCACGAACACTGAAGCTTTCTTT

V: TRBV7-2
size: many
J: TRBJ2-3
D: NA
CDR3: CASSRGISTDTQYF
DNA: TGTGCCAGCTCACGGGGCATCAGCACAGATACGCAGTATTTT

V: TRBV2
size: many
J: TRBJ1-4
D: NA
CDR3: CASSWTGTNEKLFF
DNA: TGTGCCAGCAGTTGGACGGGAACAAATGAAAAACTGTTTTTT

V: TRBV12-3/TRBV12-4
size: few
J: TRBJ2-4
D: NA
CDR3: CASSEVEGTKNIQYF
DNA: TGTGCCAGCAGTGAAGTGGAAGGGACCAAAAACATTCAGTACTTC

V: TRBV7-2
size: many
J: TRBJ2-2
D: NA
CDR3: CASSSSRWQGRAGELFF
DNA: TGTGCCAGCAGCTCTTCCCGATGGCAGGGGAGAGCCGGGGAGCTGTTTTTT

V: TRBV7-2
size: many
J: TRBJ2-2
D: NA
CDR3: CASSTGPAGPGELFF
DNA: TGTGCCAGCAGCACGGGACCTGCGGGTCCCGGGGAGCTGTTTTTT

V: TRBV7-9
size: few
J: TRBJ2-1
D: TRBD2
CDR3: CASSYALAGDNEQFF
DNA: TGTGCCAGCAGCTACGCCCTAGCGGGGGACAATGAGCAGTTCTTC

V: TRBV4-3
size: medium-sized
J: TRBJ2-1
D: TRBD2
CDR3: CASSHGLANEQFF
DNA: TGCGCCAGCAGCCACGGACTAGCCAATGAGCAGTTCTTC

V: TRBV7-8
size: NA
J: TRBJ1-1
D: NA
CDR3: CASRQRLNTEAFF
DNA: TGTGCCAGCAGGCAAAGGCTGAACACTGAAGCTTTCTTT

V: TRBV19
size: many
J: TRBJ2-7
D: TRBD2
CDR3: CATAAGDYEQYF
DNA: TGTGCCACCGCGGCGGGGGACTACGAGCAGTACTTC

V: TRBV19
size: NA
J: TRBJ1-1
D: NA
CDR3: CASSTTGYTEAFF
DNA: TGTGCCAGTAGTACCACAGGATACACTGAAGCTTTCTTT

V: TRBV11-2
size: few
J: TRBJ2-1
D: NA
CDR3: CASSLAAGPARNEQFF
DNA: TGTGCCAGCAGCTTAGCCGCGGGGCCAGCGAGAAATGAGCAGTTCTTC

V: TRBV9
size: few
J: TRBJ2-3
D: NA
CDR3: CASSGLHGNTQYF
DNA: TGTGCCAGCAGCGGGCTACATGGAAATACGCAGTATTTT

V: TRBV3-1
size: many
J: TRBJ1-6
D: NA
CDR3: CASSQGRVPPLHF
DNA: TGTGCCAGCAGCCAAGGCAGGGTCCCACCCCTCCACTTT

V: TRBV5-1
size: few
J: TRBJ2-7
D: TRBD1
CDR3: CASSLGTGFYEQYF
DNA: TGCGCCAGCAGCTTGGGGACAGGGTTCTACGAGCAGTACTTC

V: TRBV30
size: many
J: TRBJ2-6
D: NA
CDR3: CACTVGSGANVLTF
DNA: TGTGCCTGTACCGTGGGCTCTGGGGCCAACGTCCTGACTTTC

V: TRBV6-1
size: many
J: TRBJ1-2
D: NA
CDR3: CASSPRGPSYGYTF
DNA: TGTGCCAGCAGCCCACGGGGACCGAGCTATGGCTACACCTTC

V: TRBV29-1
size: NA
J: TRBJ2-7
D: NA
CDR3: CSVEGRAREQYF
DNA: TGCAGCGTTGAGGGCAGGGCACGGGAGCAGTACTTC

V: TRBV29-1
size: NA
J: TRBJ1-1
D: NA
CDR3: CSVEVRAVTLSVAFF
DNA: TGCAGCGTTGAAGTAAGGGCAGTGACTCTATCAGTAGCTTTCTTT